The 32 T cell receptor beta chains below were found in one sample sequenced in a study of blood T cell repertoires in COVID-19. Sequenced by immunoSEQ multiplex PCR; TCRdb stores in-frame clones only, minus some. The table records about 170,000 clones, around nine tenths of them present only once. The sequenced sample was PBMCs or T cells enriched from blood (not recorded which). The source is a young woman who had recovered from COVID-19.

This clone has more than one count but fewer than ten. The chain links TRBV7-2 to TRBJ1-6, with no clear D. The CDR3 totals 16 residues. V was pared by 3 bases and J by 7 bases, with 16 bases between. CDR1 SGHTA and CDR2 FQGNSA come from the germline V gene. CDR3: CASSFLSGVGNSPLHF. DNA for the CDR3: TGTGCCAGCAGCTTTCTCTCCGGGGTCGGGAATTCACCCCTCCACTTT.

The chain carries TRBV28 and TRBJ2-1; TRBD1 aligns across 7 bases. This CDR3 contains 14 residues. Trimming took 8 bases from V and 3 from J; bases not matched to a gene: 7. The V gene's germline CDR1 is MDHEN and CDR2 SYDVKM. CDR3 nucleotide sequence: TGTGCCAGCGGAACAGGGGTCTTCTACAATGAGCAGTTCTTC. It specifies CASGTGVFYNEQFF. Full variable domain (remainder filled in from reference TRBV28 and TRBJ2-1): DVKVTQSSRYLVKRTGEKVFLECVQDMDHENMFWYRQDPGLGLRLIYFSYDVKMKEKGDIPEGYSVSREKKERFSLILESASTNQTSMYLCASGTGVFYNEQFFGPGTRLTVL.

The CDR3 protein is CASSLQGQNTGELFF. The CDR3 DNA is TGTGCCAGCAGCTTACAGGGGCAGAACACCGGGGAGCTGTTTTTT. This rearrangement joins TRBV7-2 to TRBJ2-2; possibly TRBD1 for D (6 bases). The length of the CDR3 is 15 residues. Germline V lookup: CDR1 SGHTA, CDR2 FQGNSA. The V end lost 2 bases, the J end lost 1 base, and 8 bases lay between the germline ends.

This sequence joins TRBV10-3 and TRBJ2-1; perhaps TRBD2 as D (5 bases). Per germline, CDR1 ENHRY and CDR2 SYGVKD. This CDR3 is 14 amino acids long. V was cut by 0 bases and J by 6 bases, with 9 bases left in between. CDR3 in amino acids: CAISESKAGNEQFF. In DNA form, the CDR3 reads TGTGCCATCAGTGAGTCAAAGGCGGGCAATGAGCAGTTCTTC.

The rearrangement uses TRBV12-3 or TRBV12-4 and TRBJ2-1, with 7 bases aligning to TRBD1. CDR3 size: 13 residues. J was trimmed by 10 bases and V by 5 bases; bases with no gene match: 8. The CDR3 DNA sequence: TGTGCCAGCAGTGGCGGACAGGTGGGGGAGCAGTTCTTC. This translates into CASSGGQVGEQFF.

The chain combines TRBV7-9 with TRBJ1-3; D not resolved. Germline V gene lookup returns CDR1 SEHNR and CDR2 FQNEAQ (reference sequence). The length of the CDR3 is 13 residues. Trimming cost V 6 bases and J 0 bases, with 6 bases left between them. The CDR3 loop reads CASRLDSGNTIYF. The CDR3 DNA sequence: TGTGCCAGCAGACTAGACTCTGGAAACACCATATATTTT.

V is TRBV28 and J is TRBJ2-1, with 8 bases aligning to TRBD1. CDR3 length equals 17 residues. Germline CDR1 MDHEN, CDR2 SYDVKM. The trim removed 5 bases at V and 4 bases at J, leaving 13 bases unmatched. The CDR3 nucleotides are TGTGCCAGCAGTCCCCTGACAGGGGATTTTGTTTACAATGAGCAGTTCTTC. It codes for CASSPLTGDFVYNEQFF.

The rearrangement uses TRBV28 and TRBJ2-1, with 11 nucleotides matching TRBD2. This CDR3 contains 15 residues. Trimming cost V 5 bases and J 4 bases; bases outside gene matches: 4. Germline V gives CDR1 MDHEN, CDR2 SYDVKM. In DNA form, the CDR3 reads TGTGCCAGCAGTACAACTAGCGGGAGTTACAATGAGCAGTTCTTC. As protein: CASSTTSGSYNEQFF. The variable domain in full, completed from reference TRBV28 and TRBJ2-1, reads DVKVTQSSRYLVKRTGEKVFLECVQDMDHENMFWYRQDPGLGLRLIYFSYDVKMKEKGDIPEGYSVSREKKERFSLILESASTNQTSMYLCASSTTSGSYNEQFFGPGTRLTVL.

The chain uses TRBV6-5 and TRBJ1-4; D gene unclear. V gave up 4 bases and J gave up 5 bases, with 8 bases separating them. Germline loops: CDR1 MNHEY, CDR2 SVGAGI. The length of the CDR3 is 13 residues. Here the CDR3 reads CASSSPQNEKLFF. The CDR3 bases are TGTGCCAGCAGTTCCCCCCAAAATGAAAAACTGTTTTTT.

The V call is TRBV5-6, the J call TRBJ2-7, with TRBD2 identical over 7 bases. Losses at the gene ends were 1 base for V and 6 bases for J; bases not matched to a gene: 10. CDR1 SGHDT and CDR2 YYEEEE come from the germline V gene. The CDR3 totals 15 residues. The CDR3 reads CASSLFGSGNREQYF. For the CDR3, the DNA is TGTGCCAGCAGCTTGTTCGGCAGCGGGAATCGCGAGCAGTACTTC.

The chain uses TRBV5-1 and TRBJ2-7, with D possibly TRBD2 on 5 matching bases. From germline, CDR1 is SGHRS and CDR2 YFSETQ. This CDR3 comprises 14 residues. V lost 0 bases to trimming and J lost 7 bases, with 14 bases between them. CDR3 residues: CASSLAPGRREQYF. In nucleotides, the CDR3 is TGCGCCAGCAGCTTGGCCCCGGGAAGGAGGGAGCAGTACTTC. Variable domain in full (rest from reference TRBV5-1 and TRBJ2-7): KAGVTQTPRYLIKTRGQQVTLSCSPISGHRSVSWYQQTPGQGLQFLFEYFSETQRNKGNFPGRFSGRQFSNSRSEMNVSTLELGDSALYLCASSLAPGRREQYFGPGTRLTVT.

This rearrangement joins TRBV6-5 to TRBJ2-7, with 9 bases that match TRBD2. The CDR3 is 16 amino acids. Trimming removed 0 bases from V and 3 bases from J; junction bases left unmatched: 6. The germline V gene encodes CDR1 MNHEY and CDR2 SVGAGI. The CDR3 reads CASSYSRASGIYEQYF. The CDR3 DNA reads TGTGCCAGCAGTTACTCGAGGGCTAGCGGGATCTACGAGCAGTACTTC.

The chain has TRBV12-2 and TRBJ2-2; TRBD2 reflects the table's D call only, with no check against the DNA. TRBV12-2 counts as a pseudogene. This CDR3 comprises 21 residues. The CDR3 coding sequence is TGTGCAAGTCGCTTACAAAGGCGACTGGGGGTAGCGGGGAAGGGCACCGGGGAGCTGTTTTTT. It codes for CASRLQRRLGVAGKGTGELFF.

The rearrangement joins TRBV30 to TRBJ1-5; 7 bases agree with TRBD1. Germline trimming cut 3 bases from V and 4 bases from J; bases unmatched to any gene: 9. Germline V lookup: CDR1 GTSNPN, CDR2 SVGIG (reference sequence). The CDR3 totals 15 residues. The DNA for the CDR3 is TGTGCCTGGAGCCTCCCCGACAGGGAAAATCAGCCCCAGCATTTT. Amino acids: CAWSLPDRENQPQHF. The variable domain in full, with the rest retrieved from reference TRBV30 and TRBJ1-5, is SQTIHQWPATLVQPVGSPLSLECTVEGTSNPNLYWYRQAAGRGLQLLFYSVGIGQISSEVPQNLSASRPQDRQFILSSKKLLLSDSGFYLCAWSLPDRENQPQHFGDGTRLSIL.

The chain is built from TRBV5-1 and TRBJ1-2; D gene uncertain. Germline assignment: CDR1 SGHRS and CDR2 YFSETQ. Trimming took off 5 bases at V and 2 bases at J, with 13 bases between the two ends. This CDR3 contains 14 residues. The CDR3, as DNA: TGCGCCAGCAGTCCAGGCCCCGAAAACTATGGCTACACCTTC. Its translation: CASSPGPENYGYTF.

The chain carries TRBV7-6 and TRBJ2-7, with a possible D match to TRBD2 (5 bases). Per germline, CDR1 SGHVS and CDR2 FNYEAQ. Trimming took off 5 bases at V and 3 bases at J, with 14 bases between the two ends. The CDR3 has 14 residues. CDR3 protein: CASSLGGRNYEQYF. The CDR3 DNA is TGTGCCAGCAGCCTAGGAGGCCGAAACTACGAGCAGTACTTC.

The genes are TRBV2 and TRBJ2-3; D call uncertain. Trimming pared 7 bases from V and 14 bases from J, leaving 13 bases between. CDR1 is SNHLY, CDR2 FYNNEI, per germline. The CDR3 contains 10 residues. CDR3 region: CASKEFSAYF. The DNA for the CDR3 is TGTGCCAGCAAGGAGTTTTCCGCGTATTTT.

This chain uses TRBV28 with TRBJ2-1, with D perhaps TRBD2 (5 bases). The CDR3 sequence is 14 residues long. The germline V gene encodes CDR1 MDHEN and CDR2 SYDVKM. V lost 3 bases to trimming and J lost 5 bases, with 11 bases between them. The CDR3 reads CASSFREGHNEQFF. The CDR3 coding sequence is TGTGCCAGCAGTTTTAGAGAGGGCCACAATGAGCAGTTCTTC.

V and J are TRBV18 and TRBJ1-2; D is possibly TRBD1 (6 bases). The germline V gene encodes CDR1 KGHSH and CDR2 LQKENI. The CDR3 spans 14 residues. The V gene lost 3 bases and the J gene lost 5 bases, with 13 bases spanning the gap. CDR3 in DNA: TGTGCCAGCTCACCTCCGCAGGGGACGTATGGCTACACCTTC. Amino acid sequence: CASSPPQGTYGYTF.

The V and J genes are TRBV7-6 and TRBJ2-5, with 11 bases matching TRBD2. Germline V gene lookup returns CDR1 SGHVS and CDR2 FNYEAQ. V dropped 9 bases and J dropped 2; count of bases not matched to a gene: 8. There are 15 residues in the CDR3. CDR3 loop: CASGRTSGPQETQYF. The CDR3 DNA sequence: TGTGCCAGTGGGAGGACTAGCGGGCCGCAAGAGACCCAGTACTTC.

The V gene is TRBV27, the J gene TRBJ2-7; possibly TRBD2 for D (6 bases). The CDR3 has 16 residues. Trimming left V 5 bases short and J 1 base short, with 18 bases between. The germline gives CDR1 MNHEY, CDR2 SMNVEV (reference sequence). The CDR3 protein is CASSAFSGRPSYEQYF. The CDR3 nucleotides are TGTGCCAGCAGTGCCTTCTCAGGGAGGCCTTCCTACGAGCAGTACTTC.

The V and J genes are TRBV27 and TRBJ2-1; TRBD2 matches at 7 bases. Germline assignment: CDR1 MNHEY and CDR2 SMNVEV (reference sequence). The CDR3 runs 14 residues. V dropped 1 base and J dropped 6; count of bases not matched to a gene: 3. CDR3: CASSLWLAANEQFF. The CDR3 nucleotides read TGTGCCAGCAGTTTATGGCTAGCGGCCAATGAGCAGTTCTTC.

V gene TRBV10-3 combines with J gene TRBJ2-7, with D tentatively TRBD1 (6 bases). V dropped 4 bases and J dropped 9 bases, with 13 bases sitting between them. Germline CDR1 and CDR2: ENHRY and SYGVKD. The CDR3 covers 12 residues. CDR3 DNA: TGTGCCATCAGTGGAAGGGGGATTGGGCAGTACTTC. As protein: CAISGRGIGQYF.

As DNA, the CDR3 is TGCAGTGCTAGTGATCGCGACAGTCGGAGCTCCTACGAGCAGTACTTC. Translated: CSASDRDSRSSYEQYF. V is TRBV20-1 and J is TRBJ2-7; perhaps TRBD1 as D (5 bases). This CDR3 is built from 16 residues. Deletions cut 3 bases from V and 0 bases from J, with 18 bases between. Germline V gene sequence: CDR1 DFQATT, CDR2 SNEGSKA (reference sequence).

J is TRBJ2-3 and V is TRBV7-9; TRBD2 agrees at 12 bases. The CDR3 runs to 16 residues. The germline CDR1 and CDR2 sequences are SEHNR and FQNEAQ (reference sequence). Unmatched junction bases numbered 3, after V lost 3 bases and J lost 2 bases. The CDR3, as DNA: TGTGCCAGCAGCTTTGGACTAGCGGGAAACACAGATACGCAGTATTTT. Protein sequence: CASSFGLAGNTDTQYF.

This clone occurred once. The CDR3 DNA sequence: TGTGCCAGCAGCTTATACCTCGGTCAGCCCCAGCATTTT. Translated, it gives CASSLYLGQPQHF. The chain joins TRBV11-2 to TRBJ1-5; D gene ambiguous. V gave up 2 bases and J gave up 6 bases, with 8 bases separating them. Per the germline V gene, CDR1 is SGHAT and CDR2 is FQNNGV. CDR3 length: 13 residues.

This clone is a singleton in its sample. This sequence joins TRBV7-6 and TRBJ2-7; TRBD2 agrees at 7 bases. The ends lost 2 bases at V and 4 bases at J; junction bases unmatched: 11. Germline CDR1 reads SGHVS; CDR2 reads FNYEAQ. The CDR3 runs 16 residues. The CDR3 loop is CASSLSDSSGDYEQYF. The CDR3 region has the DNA TGTGCCAGCAGCTTATCCGACTCTAGCGGAGATTACGAGCAGTACTTC. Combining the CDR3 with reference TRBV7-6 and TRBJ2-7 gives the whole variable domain GAGVSQSPRYKVTKRGQDVALRCDPISGHVSLYWYRQALGQGPEFLTYFNYEAQQDKSGLPNDRFSAERPEGSISTLTIQRTEQRDSAMYRCASSLSDSSGDYEQYFGPGTRLTVT.

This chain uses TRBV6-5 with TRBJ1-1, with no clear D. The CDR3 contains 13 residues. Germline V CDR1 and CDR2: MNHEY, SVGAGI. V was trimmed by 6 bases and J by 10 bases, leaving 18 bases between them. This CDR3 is CASSPRSYPGAFF. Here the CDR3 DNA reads TGTGCCAGCAGCCCCAGAAGTTACCCAGGAGCTTTCTTT.

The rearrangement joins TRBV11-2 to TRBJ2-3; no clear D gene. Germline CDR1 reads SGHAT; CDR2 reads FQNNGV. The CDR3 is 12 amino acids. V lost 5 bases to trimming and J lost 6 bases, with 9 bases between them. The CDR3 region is CASSPQSDTQYF. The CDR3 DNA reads TGTGCCAGCAGCCCCCAGTCGGATACGCAGTATTTT.

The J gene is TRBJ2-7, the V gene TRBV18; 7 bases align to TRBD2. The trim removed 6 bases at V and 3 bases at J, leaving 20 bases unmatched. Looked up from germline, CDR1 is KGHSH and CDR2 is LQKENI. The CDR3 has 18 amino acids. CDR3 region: CASSPKMGLGSGDYEQYF. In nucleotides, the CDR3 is TGTGCCAGCTCCCCTAAGATGGGGTTAGGGAGCGGGGACTACGAGCAGTACTTC.

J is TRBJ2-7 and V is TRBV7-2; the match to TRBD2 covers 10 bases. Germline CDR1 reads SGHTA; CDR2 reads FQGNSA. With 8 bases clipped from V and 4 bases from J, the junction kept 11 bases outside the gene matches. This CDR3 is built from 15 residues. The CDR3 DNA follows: TGTGCCAGCCGAGCGGGAGGGCCTTTCTTATACGAGCAGTACTTC. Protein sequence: CASRAGGPFLYEQYF.

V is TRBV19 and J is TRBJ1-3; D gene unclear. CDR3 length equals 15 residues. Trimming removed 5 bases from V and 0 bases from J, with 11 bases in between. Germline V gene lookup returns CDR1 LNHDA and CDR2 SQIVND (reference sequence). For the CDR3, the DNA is TGTGCCAGTAGTCGAGTAGCGGGCTCTGGAAACACCATATATTTT. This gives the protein CASSRVAGSGNTIYF.